This T cell receptor (beta chain) is drawn from a study of T-cell reconstitution after alpha-beta-depleted transplantation in children. Findings of the study overall: Reports say that about two months after transplant, the alpha-beta T cells came out of several hundred graft clones that had expanded. Newly made T cells mostly supplied T-cell counts and diversity one year after transplant. Some patients' high day-60 TCRbeta diversity was traced to surviving recipient T cells and thymic progenitors.

Trimming shortened V by 6 bases and J by 4 bases, and 21 bases separated the two germline ends. The CDR3 loop spans 16 amino acids. Germline V lookup: CDR1 MNHEY, CDR2 SMNVEV (reference sequence). This clonotype was observed many times. Its cognate antigen is unknown. Unique molecular identifiers were used in preparing the TCRbeta library. TCRdb recomputed calls from the PCR reads with MiXCR, one row per CDR3 protein. The sample has around 30,000 distinct CDR3 sequences, about 6% seen once. J is TRBJ1-1 and V is TRBV27; D possibly corresponds to TRBD1 (6 bases). This TCR came from a child in the first two years of life who had a stem cell transplant for acute myeloid leukemia, so the T cells may come from the graft donor. The source material was peripheral blood, sampled 60 days after TCRalphabeta/CD19-depleted stem cell transplant. The CDR3 spells CASRLRGRGGFTEAFF. The CDR3 nucleotides are TGTGCCAGCAGGTTGCGGGGGCGCGGGGGGTTCACTGAAGCTTTCTTT.